Sequencing of this T cell receptor beta chain was carried out in a study of cytomegalovirus exposure and HLA in healthy donors. Study as a whole: Samples from HLA-typed donors yielded approximately 80 million unique TCRs in an early data release. Membership in the Caucasian-associated ancestry cluster was found for about four fifths of nearly 400 genotyped donors. Study-wide results and caveats: Highly shared variants forming one cluster were likely a sequencing artifact. Analysis was performed later, and it showed HLA-associated TCR beta chains to be more clonally expanded than equally common others.

As regards this clone: Its antigen is as yet unknown.

The PCR made use of 60 Vbeta and 13 Jbeta primers. Clones were sequenced by immunoSEQ multiplex PCR, and TCRdb holds only the in-frame ones, with some missing. The sample shows about 150,000 clones, 70% to 80% of them seen only once. Germline CDR1 SGHRS, CDR2 YFSETQ. The CDR3 is 17 amino acids. The V and J ends lost 4 bases and 6 bases respectively, with 25 bases between them. The gene calls are TRBV5-1 and TRBJ2-5; D may be TRBD2 (6 bases). The sequenced material came from PBMCs. The TCR comes from a young man in good health and CMV-seropositive. Written as DNA, the CDR3 is TGCGCCAGCAGCCCCACCTCCCTGGCCGGGGGAAAAAAGACCCAGTACTTC. Translation: CASSPTSLAGGKKTQYF.